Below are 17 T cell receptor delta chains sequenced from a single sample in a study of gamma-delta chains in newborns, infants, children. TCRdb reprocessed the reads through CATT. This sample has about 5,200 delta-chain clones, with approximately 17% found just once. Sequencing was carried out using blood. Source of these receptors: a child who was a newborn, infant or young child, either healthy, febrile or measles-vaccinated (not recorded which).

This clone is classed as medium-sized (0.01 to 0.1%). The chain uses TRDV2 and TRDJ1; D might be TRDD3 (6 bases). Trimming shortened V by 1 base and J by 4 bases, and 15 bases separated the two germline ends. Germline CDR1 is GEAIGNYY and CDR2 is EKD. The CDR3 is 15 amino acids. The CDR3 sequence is CACDTGDTRIDKLIF. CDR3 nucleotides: TGTGCCTGTGACACTGGTGATACGCGGATCGATAAACTCATCTTT.

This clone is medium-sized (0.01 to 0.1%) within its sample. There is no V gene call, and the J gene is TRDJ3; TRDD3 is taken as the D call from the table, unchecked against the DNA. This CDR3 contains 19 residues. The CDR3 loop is CACDRLYWGSSWDTRQMFF. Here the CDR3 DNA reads TGTGCCTGTGACCGCCTCTACTGGGGGAGCTCCTGGGACACCCGACAGATGTTTTTC.

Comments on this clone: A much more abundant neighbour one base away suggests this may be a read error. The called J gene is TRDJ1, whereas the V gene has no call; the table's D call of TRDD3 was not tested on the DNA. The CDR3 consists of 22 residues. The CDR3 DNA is TGTGCTCTTGGGGAACTGAGGCGGCCGCTGAGACTGGGGGATTCCGACACCGATAAACTCATCTTT. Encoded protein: CALGELRRPLRLGDSDTDKLIF.

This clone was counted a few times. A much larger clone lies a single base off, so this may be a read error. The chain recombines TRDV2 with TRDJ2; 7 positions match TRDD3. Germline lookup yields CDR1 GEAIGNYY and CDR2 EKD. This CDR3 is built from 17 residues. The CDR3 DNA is TGTGCCTGTGGCACCGTTGGGGGACCGGCTTTGACAGCACAACTCTTCTTT. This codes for CACGTVGGPALTAQLFF.

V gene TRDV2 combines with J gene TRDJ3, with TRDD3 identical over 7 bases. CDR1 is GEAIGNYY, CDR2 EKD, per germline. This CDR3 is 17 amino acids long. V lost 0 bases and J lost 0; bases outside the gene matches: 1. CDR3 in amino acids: CACDTWGSSWDTRQMFF. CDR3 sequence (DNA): TGTGCCTGTGACACCTGGGGGAGCTCCTGGGACACCCGACAGATGTTTTTC.

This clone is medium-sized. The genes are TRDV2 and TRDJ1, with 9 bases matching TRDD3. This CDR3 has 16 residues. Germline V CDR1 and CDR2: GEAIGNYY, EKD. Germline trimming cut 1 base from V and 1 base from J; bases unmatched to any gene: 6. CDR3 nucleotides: TGTGCCTGTGACACGGTTGGGGGATATACCACCGATAAACTCATCTTT. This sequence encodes CACDTVGGYTTDKLIF.

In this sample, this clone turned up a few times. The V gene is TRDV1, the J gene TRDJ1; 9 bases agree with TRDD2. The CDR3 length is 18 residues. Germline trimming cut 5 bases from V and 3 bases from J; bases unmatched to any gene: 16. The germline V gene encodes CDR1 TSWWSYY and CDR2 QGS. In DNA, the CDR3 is TGTGCTCTTGGGAAAGCCTTCCTACGACGTAGGGCGCCCGATAAACTCATCTTT. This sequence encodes CALGKAFLRRRAPDKLIF.

CDR3 coding DNA: TGTGCCCCGGAAGGAGGTGGGGGATGCCACACCGATAAACTCATCTTT. Amino acid sequence: CAPEGGGGCHTDKLIF. V and J are TRDV3 and TRDJ1; 8 bases are a match to TRDD3. Germline assignment: CDR1 TVYSNPD and CDR2 GDNSRS (reference sequence). The CDR3 totals 16 residues. V trimming: 5 bases; J trimming: 0 bases; junction bases outside the gene matches: 14.

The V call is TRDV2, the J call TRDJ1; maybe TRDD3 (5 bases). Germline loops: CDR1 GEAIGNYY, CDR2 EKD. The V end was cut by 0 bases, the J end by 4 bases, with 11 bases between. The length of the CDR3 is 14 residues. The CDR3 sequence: CACDTAGSNDKLIF. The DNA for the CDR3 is TGTGCCTGTGACACCGCGGGATCCAACGATAAACTCATCTTT.

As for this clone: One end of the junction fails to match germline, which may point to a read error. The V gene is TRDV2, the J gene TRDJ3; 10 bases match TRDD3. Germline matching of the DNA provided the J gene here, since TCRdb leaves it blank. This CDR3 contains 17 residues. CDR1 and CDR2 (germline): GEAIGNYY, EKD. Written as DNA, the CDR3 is TGTGCCTGTGACGTAATGGGGGATACCTGGGACACCCGAAAGATGTTTTTC. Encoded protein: CACDVMGDTWDTRKMFF.

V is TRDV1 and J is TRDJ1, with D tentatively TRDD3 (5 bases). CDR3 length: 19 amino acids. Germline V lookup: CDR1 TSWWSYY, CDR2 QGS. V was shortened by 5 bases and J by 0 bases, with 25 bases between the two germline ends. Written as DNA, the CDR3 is TGTGCTCTTGGGTCCCCTAGTCCCCGGGGGTTCTATTACACCGATAAACTCATCTTT. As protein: CALGSPSPRGFYYTDKLIF.

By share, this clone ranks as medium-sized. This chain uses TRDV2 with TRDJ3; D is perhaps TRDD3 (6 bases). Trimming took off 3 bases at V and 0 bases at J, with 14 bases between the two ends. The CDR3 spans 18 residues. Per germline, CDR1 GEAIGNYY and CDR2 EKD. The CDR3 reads CACDALGGSSWDTRQMFF. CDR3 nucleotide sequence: TGTGCCTGTGACGCCTTGGGGGGGAGCTCCTGGGACACCCGACAGATGTTTTTC.

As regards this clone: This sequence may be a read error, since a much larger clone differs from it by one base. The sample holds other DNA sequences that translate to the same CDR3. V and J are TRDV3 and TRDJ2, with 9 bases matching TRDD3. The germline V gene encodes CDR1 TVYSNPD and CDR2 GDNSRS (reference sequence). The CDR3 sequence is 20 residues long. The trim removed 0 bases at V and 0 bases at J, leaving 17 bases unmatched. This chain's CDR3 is CAFSGSTGGKSRTLTAQLFF. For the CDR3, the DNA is TGTGCCTTTAGCGGGAGTACTGGGGGAAAGTCGCGAACTTTGACAGCACAACTCTTCTTT. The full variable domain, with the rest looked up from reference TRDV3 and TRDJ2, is CDKVTQSSPDQTVASGSEVVLLCTYDTVYSNPDLFWYRIRPDYSFQFVFYGDNSRSEGADFTQGRFSVKHILTQKAFHLVISPVRTEDSATYYCAFSGSTGGKSRTLTAQLFFGKGTQLIVEP.

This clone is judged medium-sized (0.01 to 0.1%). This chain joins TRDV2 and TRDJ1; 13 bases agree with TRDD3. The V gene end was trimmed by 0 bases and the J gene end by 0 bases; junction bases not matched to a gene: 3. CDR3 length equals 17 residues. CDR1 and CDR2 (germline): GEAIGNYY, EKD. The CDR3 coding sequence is TGTGCCTGTGACACCACTGGGGGATACGCGTACACCGATAAACTCATCTTT. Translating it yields CACDTTGGYAYTDKLIF.

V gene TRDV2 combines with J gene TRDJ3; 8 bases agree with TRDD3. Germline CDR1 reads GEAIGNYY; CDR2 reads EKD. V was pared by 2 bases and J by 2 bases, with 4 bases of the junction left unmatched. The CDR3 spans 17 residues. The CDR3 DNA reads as TGTGCCTGTGACAGTACTGGGGGTGCCTGGGACACCCGACAGATGTTTTTC. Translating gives CACDSTGGAWDTRQMFF.

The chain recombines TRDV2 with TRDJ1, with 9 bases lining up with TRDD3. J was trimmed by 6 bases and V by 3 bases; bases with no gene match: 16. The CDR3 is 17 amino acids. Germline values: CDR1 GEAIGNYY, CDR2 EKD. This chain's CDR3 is CACDGVLGDSGGNKLIF. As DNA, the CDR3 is TGTGCCTGTGACGGTGTACTGGGGGACTCTGGGGGCAATAAACTCATCTTT.

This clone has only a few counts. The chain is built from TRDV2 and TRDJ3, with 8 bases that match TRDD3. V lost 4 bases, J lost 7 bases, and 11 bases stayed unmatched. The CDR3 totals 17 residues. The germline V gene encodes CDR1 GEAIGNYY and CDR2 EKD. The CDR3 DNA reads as TGTGCCTGTGATCCAGTACTGGGGGTCACCGACACCCGACAGATGTTTTTC. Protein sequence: CACDPVLGVTDTRQMFF.